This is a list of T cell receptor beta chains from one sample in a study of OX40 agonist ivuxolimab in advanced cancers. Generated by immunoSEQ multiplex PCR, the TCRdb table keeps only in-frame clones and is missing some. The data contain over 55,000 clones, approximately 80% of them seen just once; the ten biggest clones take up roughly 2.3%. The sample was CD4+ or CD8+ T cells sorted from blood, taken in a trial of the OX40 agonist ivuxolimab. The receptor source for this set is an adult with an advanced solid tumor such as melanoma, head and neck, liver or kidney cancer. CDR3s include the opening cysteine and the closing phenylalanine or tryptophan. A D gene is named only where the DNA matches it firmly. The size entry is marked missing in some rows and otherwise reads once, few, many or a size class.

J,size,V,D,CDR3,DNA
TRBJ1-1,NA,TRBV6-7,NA,CASSEAGSLTEAFF,TGTGCCAGCAGCGAGGCAGGGAGTTTAACTGAAGCTTTCTTT
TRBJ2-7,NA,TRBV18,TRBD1,CASSPKTGGVHEQYF,TGTGCCAGCTCACCAAAGACAGGGGGTGTCCACGAGCAGTACTTC
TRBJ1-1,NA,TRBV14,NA,CASSSQTYTEAFF,TGTGCCAGCAGCTCCCAGACGTACACTGAAGCTTTCTTT
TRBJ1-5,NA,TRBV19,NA,CASRGSGNGDQPQHF,TGTGCCAGTAGAGGGTCGGGGAATGGGGATCAGCCCCAGCATTTT
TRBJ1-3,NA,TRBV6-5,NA,CASARQAENTIYF,TGTGCCAGCGCCCGCCAGGCTGAAAACACCATATATTTT
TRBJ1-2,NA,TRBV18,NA,CASSPLSGQGANYGYTF,TGTGCCAGCTCACCTCTTTCTGGTCAGGGCGCTAACTATGGCTACACCTTC
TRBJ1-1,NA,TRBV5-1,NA,CASSSGVPNTEAFF,TGCGCCAGCAGCTCAGGGGTGCCGAACACTGAAGCTTTCTTT
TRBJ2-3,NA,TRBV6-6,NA,CASSGTGLTDTQYF,TGTGCCAGCAGCGGAACAGGATTGACGGATACGCAGTATTTT
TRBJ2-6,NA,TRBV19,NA,CASSPSEFPGANVLTF,TGTGCCAGTAGCCCGTCCGAATTCCCTGGGGCCAACGTCCTGACTTTC
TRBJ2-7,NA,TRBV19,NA,CASRRRGERAYEQYF,TGTGCCAGTAGACGCAGGGGGGAGAGGGCCTACGAGCAGTACTTC
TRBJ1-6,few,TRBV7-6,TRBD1,CASSRDRSNSPLHF,TGTGCCAGCAGTCGGGACAGGAGCAATTCACCCCTCCACTTT
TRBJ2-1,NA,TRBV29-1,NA,CSATVDPGYNEQFF,TGCAGCGCCACGGTCGATCCAGGGTACAATGAGCAGTTCTTC
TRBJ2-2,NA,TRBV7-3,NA,CASSLMGGRNTGELFF,TGTGCCAGCAGCTTAATGGGGGGCAGGAACACCGGGGAGCTGTTTTTT
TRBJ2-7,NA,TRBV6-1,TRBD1,CASSEARDRVDF,TGTGCCAGCAGTGAAGCGCGGGACAGGGTGGACTTC
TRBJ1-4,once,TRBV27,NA,CASTGVPGEKLFF,TGTGCCAGCACCGGGGTGCCCGGGGAAAAACTGTTTTTT
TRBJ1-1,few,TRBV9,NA,CASSVGWGTEAFF,TGTGCCAGCAGCGTAGGGTGGGGCACTGAAGCTTTCTTT
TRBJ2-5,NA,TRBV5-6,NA,CASSRYQETQYF,TGTGCCAGCAGCCGGTATCAAGAGACCCAGTACTTC
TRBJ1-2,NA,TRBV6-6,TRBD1,CASSYPGQGFGYTF,TGTGCCAGCAGTTACCCGGGACAGGGGTTTGGCTACACCTTC
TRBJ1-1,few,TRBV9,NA,CASSVVPLQGNTEAFF,TGTGCCAGCAGCGTAGTCCCACTCCAAGGTAACACTGAAGCTTTCTTT
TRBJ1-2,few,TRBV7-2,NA,CASSPLGYGGYTF,TGTGCCAGCAGCCCACTAGGGTATGGAGGCTACACCTTC
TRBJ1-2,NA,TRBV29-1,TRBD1,CSVGTGGDYGYTF,TGCAGCGTTGGAACAGGGGGCGACTATGGCTACACCTTC
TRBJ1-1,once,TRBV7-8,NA,CASSLSGRGNTEAFF,TGTGCCAGCAGCTTATCAGGGAGAGGGAACACTGAAGCTTTCTTT
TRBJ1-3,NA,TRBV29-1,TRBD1,CSVGDRRKGLTGNTIYF,TGCAGCGTAGGGGACAGGAGGAAGGGGTTAACTGGAAACACCATATATTTT
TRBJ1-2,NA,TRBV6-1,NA,CASSEMSGPNYGYTF,TGTGCCAGCAGTGAGATGTCGGGCCCTAACTATGGCTACACCTTC
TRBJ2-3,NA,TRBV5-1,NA,CASSLARDTQYF,TGCGCCAGCAGCTTGGCCAGAGATACGCAGTATTTT
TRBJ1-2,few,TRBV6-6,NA,CASSYYDKNYGYTF,TGTGCCAGCAGTTACTATGACAAAAACTATGGCTACACCTTC
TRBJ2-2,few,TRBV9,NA,CASSVSLSRGHTGELFF,TGTGCCAGCAGCGTATCCCTTAGCAGGGGCCATACCGGGGAGCTGTTTTTT
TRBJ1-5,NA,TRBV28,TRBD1,CASSLTGGNQPQHF,TGTGCCAGCAGTTTGACAGGGGGCAATCAGCCCCAGCATTTT
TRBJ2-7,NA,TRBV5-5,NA,CASSLVVVERRYEQYF,TGTGCCAGCAGCTTGGTGGTGGTGGAGCGGCGCTACGAGCAGTACTTC
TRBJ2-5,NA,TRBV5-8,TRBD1,CASSLGLGGGETQYF,TGTGCCAGCAGCTTGGGTTTAGGGGGCGGAGAGACCCAGTACTTC
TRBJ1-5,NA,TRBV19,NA,CASSKEKHLINQPQHF,TGTGCCAGTAGTAAGGAGAAACACCTCATCAATCAGCCCCAGCATTTT
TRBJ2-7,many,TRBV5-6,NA,CASSGGFGAYYEQYF,TGTGCCAGCAGCGGGGGGTTCGGAGCCTACTACGAGCAGTACTTC
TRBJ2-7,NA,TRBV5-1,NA,CASSFSITPGLPPYEQYF,TGCGCCAGCAGCTTTTCGATCACTCCGGGACTCCCTCCCTACGAGCAGTACTTC
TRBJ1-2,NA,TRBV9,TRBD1,CASSANDRDGYTF,TGTGCCAGCAGCGCCAACGACAGGGACGGCTACACCTTC
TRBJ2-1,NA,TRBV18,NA,CASSPRAGGSGNEQFF,TGTGCCAGCTCACCGAGAGCAGGGGGGTCGGGCAATGAGCAGTTCTTC
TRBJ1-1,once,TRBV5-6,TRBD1,CASSLGPFDRGANTEAFF,TGTGCCAGCAGCTTGGGCCCCTTCGACAGGGGAGCGAACACTGAAGCTTTCTTT
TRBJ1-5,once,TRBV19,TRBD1,CASTSSGGERQPQHF,TGTGCCAGTACTTCTTCAGGGGGTGAGCGGCAGCCCCAGCATTTT
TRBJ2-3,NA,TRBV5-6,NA,CASSSAGTQYF,TGTGCCAGCAGCTCCGCAGGTACGCAGTATTTT
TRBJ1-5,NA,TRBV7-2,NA,CASSPASGNQPQHF,TGTGCCAGCAGCCCGGCCTCAGGTAATCAGCCCCAGCATTTT
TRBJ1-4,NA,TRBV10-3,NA,CAISNRDTVNEKLFF,TGTGCCATCAGCAACCGGGACACCGTCAATGAAAAACTGTTTTTT
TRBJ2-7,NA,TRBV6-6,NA,CASQRQVPPYEQYF,TGTGCCAGCCAAAGACAGGTCCCCCCCTACGAGCAGTACTTC